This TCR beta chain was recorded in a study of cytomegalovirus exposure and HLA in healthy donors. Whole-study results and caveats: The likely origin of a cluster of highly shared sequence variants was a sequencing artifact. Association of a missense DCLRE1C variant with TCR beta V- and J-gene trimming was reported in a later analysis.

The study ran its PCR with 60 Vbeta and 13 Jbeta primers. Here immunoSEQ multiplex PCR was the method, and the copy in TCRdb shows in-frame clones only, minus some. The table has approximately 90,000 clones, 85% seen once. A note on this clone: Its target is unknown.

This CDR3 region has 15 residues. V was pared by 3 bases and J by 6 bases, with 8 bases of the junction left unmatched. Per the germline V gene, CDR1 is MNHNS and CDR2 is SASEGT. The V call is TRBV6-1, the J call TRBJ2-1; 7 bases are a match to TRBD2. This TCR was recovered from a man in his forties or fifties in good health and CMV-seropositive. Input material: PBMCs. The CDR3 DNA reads TGTGCCAGCAGTGATAGTCGACTAGCTTCCAATGAGCAGTTCTTC. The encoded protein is CASSDSRLASNEQFF.